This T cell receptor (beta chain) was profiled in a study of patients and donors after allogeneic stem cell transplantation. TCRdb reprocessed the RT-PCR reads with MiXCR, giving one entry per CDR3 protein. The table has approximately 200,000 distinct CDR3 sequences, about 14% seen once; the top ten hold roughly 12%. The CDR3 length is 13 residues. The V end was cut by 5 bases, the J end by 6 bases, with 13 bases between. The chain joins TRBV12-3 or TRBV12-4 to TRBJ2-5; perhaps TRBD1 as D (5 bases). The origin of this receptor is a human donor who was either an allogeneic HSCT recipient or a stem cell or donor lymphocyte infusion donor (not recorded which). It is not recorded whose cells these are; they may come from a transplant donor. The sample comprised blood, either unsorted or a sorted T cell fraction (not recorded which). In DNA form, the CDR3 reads TGTGCCAGCAGTCCTCCAGGGATGCAGACCCAGTACTTC. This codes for CASSPPGMQTQYF.